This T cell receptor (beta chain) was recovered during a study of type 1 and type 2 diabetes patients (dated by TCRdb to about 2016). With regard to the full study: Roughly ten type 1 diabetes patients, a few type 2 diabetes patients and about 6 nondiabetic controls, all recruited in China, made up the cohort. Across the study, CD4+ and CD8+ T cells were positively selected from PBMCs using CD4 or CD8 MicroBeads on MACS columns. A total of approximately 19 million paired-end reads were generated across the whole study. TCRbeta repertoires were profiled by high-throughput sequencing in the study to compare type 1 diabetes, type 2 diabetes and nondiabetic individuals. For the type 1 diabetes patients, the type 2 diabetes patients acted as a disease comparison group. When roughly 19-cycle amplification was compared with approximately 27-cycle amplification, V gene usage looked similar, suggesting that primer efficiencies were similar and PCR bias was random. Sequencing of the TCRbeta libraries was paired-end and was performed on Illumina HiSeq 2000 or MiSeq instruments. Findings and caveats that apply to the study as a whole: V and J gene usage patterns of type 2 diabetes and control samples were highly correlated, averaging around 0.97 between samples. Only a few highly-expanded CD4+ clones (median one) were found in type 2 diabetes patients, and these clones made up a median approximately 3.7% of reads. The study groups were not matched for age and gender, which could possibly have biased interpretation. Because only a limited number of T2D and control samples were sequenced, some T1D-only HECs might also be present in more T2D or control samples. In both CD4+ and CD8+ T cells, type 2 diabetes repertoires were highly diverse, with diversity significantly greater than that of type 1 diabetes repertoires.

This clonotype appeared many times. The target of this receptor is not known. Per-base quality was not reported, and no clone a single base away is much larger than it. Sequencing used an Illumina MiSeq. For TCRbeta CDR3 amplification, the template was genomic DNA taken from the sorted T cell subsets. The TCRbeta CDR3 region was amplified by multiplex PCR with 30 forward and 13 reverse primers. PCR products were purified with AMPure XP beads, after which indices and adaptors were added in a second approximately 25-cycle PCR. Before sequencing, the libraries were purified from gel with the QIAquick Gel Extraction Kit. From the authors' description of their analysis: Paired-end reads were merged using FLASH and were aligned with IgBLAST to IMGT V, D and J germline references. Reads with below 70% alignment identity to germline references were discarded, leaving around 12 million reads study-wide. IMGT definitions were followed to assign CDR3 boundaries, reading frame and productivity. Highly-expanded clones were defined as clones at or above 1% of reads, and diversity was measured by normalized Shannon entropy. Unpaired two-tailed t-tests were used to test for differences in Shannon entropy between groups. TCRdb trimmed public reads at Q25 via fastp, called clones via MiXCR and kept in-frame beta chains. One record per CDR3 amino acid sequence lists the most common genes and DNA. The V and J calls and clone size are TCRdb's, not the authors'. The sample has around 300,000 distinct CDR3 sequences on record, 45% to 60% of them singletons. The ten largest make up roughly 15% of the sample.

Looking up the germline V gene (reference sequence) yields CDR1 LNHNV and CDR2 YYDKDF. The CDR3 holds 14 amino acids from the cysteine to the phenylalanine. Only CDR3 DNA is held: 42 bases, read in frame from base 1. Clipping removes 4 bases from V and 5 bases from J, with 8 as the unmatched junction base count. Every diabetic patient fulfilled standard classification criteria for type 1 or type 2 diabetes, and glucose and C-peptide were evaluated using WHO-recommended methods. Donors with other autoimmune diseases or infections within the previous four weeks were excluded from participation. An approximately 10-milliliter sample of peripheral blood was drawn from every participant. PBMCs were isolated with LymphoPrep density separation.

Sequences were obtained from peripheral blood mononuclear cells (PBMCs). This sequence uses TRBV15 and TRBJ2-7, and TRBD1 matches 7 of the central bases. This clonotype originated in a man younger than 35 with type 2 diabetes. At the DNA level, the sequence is TGTGCCACCAGCAATGTCGACAGGGTGGACGAGCAGTACTTC. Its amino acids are CATSNVDRVDEQYF. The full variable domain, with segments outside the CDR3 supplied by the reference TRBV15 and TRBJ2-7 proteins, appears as DAMVIQNPRYQVTQFGKPVTLSCSQTLNHNVMYWYQQKSSQAPKLLFHYYDKDFNNEADTPDNFQSRRPNTSFCFLDIRSPGLGDTAMYLCATSNVDRVDEQYFGPGTRLTVT.